The 5 T cell receptor beta chains below all came from one sample that was sequenced in a study of CD8 T cells in ankylosing spondylitis. Which antigens these TCRs recognize remains unknown. In TCRdb, the 5' RACE reads were re-called with MiXCR into one record per CDR3 protein. This table holds about 390,000 distinct CDR3 sequences, under 25% found once. General study findings and limits: Characteristic of ankylosing spondylitis blood, it appeared, was a TCR beta motif comprising eight highly homologous variants.

The sequenced sample was blood, either unsorted or a sorted T cell fraction (not recorded which). These receptors were taken from a male donor with ankylosing spondylitis.

The rearrangement joins TRBV20-1 to TRBJ2-5, with 8 bases matching TRBD1. Germline V gene data show CDR1 as DFQATT and CDR2 as SNEGSKA (reference sequence). The junction had 9 bases not matched to a gene; V was cut back by 5 bases and J by 1 base. The length of the CDR3 is 15 residues. The CDR3 DNA sequence: TGCAGTGCTTTACGCAGGGGGCTGACCCAAGAGACCCAGTACTTC. As protein: CSALRRGLTQETQYF.

This clonotype was observed a few times. The chain couples TRBV29-1 to TRBJ2-3; D call uncertain. V was pared by 0 bases and J by 1 base, with 2 bases between. This CDR3 has 12 amino acids. In germline, CDR1 is SQVTM, CDR2 ANQGSEA. The CDR3, as DNA: TGCAGCGTTGAAGAGGGCACAGATACGCAGTATTTT. This translates into CSVEEGTDTQYF.

The chain is built from TRBV6-2 or TRBV6-3 and TRBJ1-1; TRBD1 agrees at 8 bases. Germline V CDR1 and CDR2: MNHEY, SVGEGT. J was trimmed by 6 bases and V by 6 bases; bases with no gene match: 9. The CDR3 spans 14 residues. In DNA form, the CDR3 reads TGTGCCAGCAGGAGAGACAGGGGAGGCTCTGAAGCTTTCTTT. Its protein product is CASRRDRGGSEAFF.

The rearrangement links TRBV6-5 to TRBJ2-7; 13 bases line up with TRBD2. CDR1 is MNHEY, CDR2 SVGAGI, per germline. The CDR3 covers 17 residues. V lost 0 bases to trimming and J lost 2 bases; unmatched junction nucleotides: 4. The DNA for the CDR3 is TGTGCCAGCAGTTACTCGAAAGGACTAGCGGGAGCCTACGAGCAGTACTTC. Translation: CASSYSKGLAGAYEQYF.

The rearrangement links TRBV11-2 to TRBJ2-7; 9 nucleotides match TRBD2. Germline V CDR1 and CDR2: SGHAT, FQNNGV. The junction had 9 bases not matched to a gene; V was cut back by 5 bases and J by 1 base. The CDR3 is made up of 16 amino acids. For the CDR3, the DNA is TGTGCCAGCAGCCGCCTTGCGGGAGGGGGGTCCTACGAGCAGTACTTC. Amino acid sequence: CASSRLAGGGSYEQYF.